Presented here are 14 T cell receptor beta chains from one specimen sequenced in a study of blood T cell repertoires in COVID-19. Measured with immunoSEQ multiplex PCR; TCRdb has only the in-frame clones, and not every one. The sample has about 170,000 clones; around 84% are singletons. Sequenced material: peripheral blood. These receptors were obtained from a man between 50 and 59 years old with active or convalescent COVID-19.

This clone has a single count. The CDR3 reads CASSLISGSGKNIQYF. For the CDR3, the DNA is TGTGCCAGCAGTTTAATTAGCGGGAGTGGGAAAAACATTCAGTACTTC. The chain combines TRBV28 with TRBJ2-4; 9 bases align to TRBD2. From germline, CDR1 is MDHEN and CDR2 SYDVKM. The CDR3 length is 16 residues. Germline trimming cut 2 bases from V and 4 bases from J; bases unmatched to any gene: 6.

The CDR3, as DNA: TGTGCCAGCAGCTTAGTGGGCTCCACAGATACGCAGTATTTT. It codes for CASSLVGSTDTQYF. The chain links TRBV7-6 to TRBJ2-3, with unresolved D. V was pared by 1 base and J by 2 bases, with 7 bases between. The CDR3 is made up of 14 amino acids. From germline, CDR1 is SGHVS and CDR2 FNYEAQ.

The V and J genes are TRBV13 and TRBJ2-7; 11 bases are a match to TRBD2. With 6 bases clipped from V and 3 bases from J, the junction kept 4 bases outside the gene matches. The germline V gene encodes CDR1 PRHDT and CDR2 FYEKMQ (reference sequence). CDR3 length: 14 residues. The CDR3 here is CASRGTSGNYEQYF. CDR3 sequence (DNA): TGTGCCAGCAGAGGGACTAGCGGAAACTACGAGCAGTACTTC.

The gene calls are TRBV19 and TRBJ1-2; D unresolved. V was clipped by 5 bases and J by 6 bases, with 10 bases between them. Per germline, CDR1 LNHDA and CDR2 SQIVND (reference sequence). The CDR3 has 12 amino acids. As DNA, the CDR3 is TGTGCCAGTAGTTTACGGGTCCATGGCTACACCTTC. This translates into CASSLRVHGYTF.

The chain combines TRBV6-1 with TRBJ1-2, with D unresolved. The CDR3 runs to 15 residues. V lost 1 base to trimming and J lost 1 base, with 10 bases between them. The germline V gene encodes CDR1 MNHNS and CDR2 SASEGT. CDR3 sequence reads: CASSEDGGSNYGYTF. The CDR3 nucleotides read TGTGCCAGCAGTGAAGACGGCGGGAGTAACTATGGCTACACCTTC.

The chain has TRBV28 and TRBJ1-5; no clear D gene. Germline loops: CDR1 MDHEN, CDR2 SYDVKM. Deletions cut 9 bases from V and 4 bases from J, with 13 bases between. The CDR3 runs to 13 residues. The CDR3 DNA is TGTGCCAGACCCCCGAGTAGAAATCAGCCCCAGCATTTT. Translated: CARPPSRNQPQHF. The full variable domain, rest sourced from reference TRBV28 and TRBJ1-5, is DVKVTQSSRYLVKRTGEKVFLECVQDMDHENMFWYRQDPGLGLRLIYFSYDVKMKEKGDIPEGYSVSREKKERFSLILESASTNQTSMYLCARPPSRNQPQHFGDGTRLSIL.

CDR3 sequence: CSGARDSGNTIYF. In DNA, the CDR3 is TGCAGCGGAGCCCGCGACTCTGGAAACACCATATATTTT. The chain combines TRBV29-1 with TRBJ1-3; D gene ambiguous. V gave up 7 bases and J gave up 0 bases, with 10 bases separating them. The CDR3 has 13 amino acids. CDR1 is SQVTM, CDR2 ANQGSEA, per germline.

The chain couples TRBV29-1 to TRBJ2-3; 7 bases match TRBD1. The CDR3 loop spans 16 amino acids. CDR1 is SQVTM and CDR2 is ANQGSEA in the germline V gene. V lost 8 bases and J lost 2; bases outside the gene matches: 16. CDR3 DNA sequence: TGCAGCACAAAGACAGGGACAGCAGGGGCCACAGATACGCAGTATTTT. It is translated as CSTKTGTAGATDTQYF.

This chain links TRBV24-1 with TRBJ1-2; 8 bases fit TRBD1. The CDR3 has 16 residues. V shed 3 bases and J 3 bases; nucleotides not matched to a gene: 8. Looked up from germline, CDR1 is KGHDR and CDR2 is SFDVKD. In DNA, the CDR3 is TGTGCCACCAGTGATCCCCGGTCGACAGGGGACTATGGCTACACCTTC. The encoded protein is CATSDPRSTGDYGYTF.

Here the CDR3 DNA reads TGTGCCAGCAGTCCCGATTGGCGGGGCTACACCTTC. This encodes CASSPDWRGYTF. The chain uses TRBV6-2 or TRBV6-3 and TRBJ1-2; D not certain. V shed 5 bases and J shed 8 bases, with 12 bases lying between them. The germline V gene encodes CDR1 MNHEY and CDR2 SVGEGT. The CDR3 totals 12 residues.

V gene TRBV28 combines with J gene TRBJ1-1; the D is unclear. The CDR3 consists of 13 residues. Germline V gives CDR1 MDHEN, CDR2 SYDVKM. The V end was cut by 5 bases, the J end by 4 bases, with 11 bases between. CDR3 DNA: TGTGCCAGCAGTGGCGGGTTGAGCACTGAAGCTTTCTTT. This gives the protein CASSGGLSTEAFF.

The chain employs TRBV19 and TRBJ1-6, with D perhaps TRBD1 (6 bases). The CDR3 is 14 amino acids. V was shortened by 3 bases and J by 8 bases, with 11 bases between the two germline ends. Germline V gene sequence: CDR1 LNHDA, CDR2 SQIVND (reference sequence). Here the CDR3 reads CASSIYREYSPLHF. The CDR3 coding sequence is TGTGCCAGTAGTATCTACAGGGAGTATTCACCCCTCCACTTT.

The count of this clone is one. This chain uses TRBV18 with TRBJ1-1, with 8 bases matching TRBD1. CDR3 length equals 12 residues. Germline values: CDR1 KGHSH, CDR2 LQKENI. V lost 3 bases to trimming and J lost 7 bases; unmatched junction nucleotides: 1. CDR3 loop: CASSPGTGEAFF. The CDR3 coding sequence is TGTGCCAGCTCACCGGGGACAGGTGAAGCTTTCTTT.

This chain connects TRBV29-1 to TRBJ1-1, with D hard to call. There are 15 residues in the CDR3. Trimming took 6 bases from V and 0 from J, leaving 17 bases between them. The germline V gene has CDR1 SQVTM and CDR2 ANQGSEA. CDR3 amino acids: CSVEPVGDMNTEAFF. In nucleotides, the CDR3 is TGCAGCGTCGAACCGGTGGGAGATATGAACACTGAAGCTTTCTTT.